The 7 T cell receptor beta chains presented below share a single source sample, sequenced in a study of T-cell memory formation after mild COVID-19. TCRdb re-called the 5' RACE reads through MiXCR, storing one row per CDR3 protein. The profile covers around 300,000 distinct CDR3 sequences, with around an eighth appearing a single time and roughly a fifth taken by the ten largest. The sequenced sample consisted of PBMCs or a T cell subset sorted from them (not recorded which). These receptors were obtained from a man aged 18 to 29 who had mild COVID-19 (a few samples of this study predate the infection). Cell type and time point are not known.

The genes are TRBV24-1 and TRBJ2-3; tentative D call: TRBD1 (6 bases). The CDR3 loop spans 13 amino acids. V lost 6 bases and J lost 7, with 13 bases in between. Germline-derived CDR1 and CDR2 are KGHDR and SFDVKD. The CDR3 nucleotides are TGTGCCACCAGTCGGGCAGGGGAGAATACGCAGTATTTT. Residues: CATSRAGENTQYF.

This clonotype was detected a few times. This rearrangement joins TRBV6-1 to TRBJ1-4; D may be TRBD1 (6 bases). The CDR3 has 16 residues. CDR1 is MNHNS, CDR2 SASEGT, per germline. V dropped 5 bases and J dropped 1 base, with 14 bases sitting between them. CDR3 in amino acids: CASSRETGGTNEKLFF. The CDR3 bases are TGTGCCAGCAGTCGCGAGACAGGAGGAACTAATGAAAAACTGTTTTTT.

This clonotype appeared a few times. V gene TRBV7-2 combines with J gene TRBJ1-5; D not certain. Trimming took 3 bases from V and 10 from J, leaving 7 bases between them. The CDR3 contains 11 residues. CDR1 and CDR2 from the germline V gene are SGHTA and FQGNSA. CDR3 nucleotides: TGTGCCAGCAGCTTGATGGGACCCCAGCATTTT. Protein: CASSLMGPQHF.

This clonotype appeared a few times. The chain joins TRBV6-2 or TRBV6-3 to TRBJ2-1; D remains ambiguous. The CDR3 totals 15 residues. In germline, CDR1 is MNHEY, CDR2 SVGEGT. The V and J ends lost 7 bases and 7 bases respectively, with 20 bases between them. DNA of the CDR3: TGTGCCAGCACTCACCCCGCCGACGGATTTAATGAGCAGTTCTTC. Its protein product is CASTHPADGFNEQFF.

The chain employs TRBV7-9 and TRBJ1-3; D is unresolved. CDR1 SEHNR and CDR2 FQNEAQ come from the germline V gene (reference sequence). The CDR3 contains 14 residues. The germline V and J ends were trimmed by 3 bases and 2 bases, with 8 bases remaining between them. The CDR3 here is CASSFIIPGNTIYF. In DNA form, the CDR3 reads TGTGCCAGCAGCTTTATAATCCCTGGAAACACCATATATTTT.

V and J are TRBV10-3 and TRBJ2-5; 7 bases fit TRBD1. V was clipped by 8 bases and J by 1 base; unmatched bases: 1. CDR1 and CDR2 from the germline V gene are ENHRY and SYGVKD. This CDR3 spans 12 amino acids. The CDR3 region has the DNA TGTGCCATCGGGACAGCCCAAGAGACCCAGTACTTC. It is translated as CAIGTAQETQYF.

CDR3 loop: CASSSSLILEQFF. The DNA of the CDR3 is TGTGCCAGCAGTTCCTCCCTCATACTTGAGCAGTTCTTC. The rearrangement uses TRBV27 and TRBJ2-1; D call uncertain. V shed 4 bases and J shed 9 bases, with 13 bases lying between them. CDR1 is MNHEY, CDR2 SMNVEV, per germline (reference sequence). This CDR3 contains 13 residues.